The 13 T cell receptor beta chains listed next were all sequenced from one sample in a study of blood T cells in healthy people across ages. Combining a sample-barcoded 5' primer with a J-beta primer mix, a second PCR ran for roughly 6 to 12 cycles. In TCRdb, the 5' RACE reads were re-called with MiXCR into one record per CDR3 protein. The sample includes some 1.8 million distinct CDR3 sequences, 30% to 40% of them seen just once. Sequenced material: blood. The receptors were gathered from a human donor in good health.

This clonotype was seen more than once but under ten times. This chain joins TRBV9 and TRBJ1-2; possible D gene TRBD1, 6 bases. The CDR3 contains 15 residues. Germline CDR1 SGDLS, CDR2 YYNGEE. Deletions cut 3 bases from V and 4 bases from J, with 16 bases between. This chain's CDR3 is CASSGLNRAGYGYTF. CDR3 nucleotide sequence: TGTGCCAGCAGCGGCCTTAACAGGGCGGGCTATGGCTACACCTTC.

This chain connects TRBV25-1 to TRBJ1-2; D unclear. This CDR3 is built from 13 residues. V lost 1 base, J lost 8 bases, and 11 bases lay in between. CDR1 is MGHDK and CDR2 is SYGVNS in the germline V gene. CDR3 in DNA: TGTGCCAGCAGTGAATCAAGGGCCTGGGGCTACACCTTC. Amino acids: CASSESRAWGYTF.

The chain is built from TRBV6-2 or TRBV6-3 and TRBJ2-3, with unresolved D. Deletions cut 2 bases from V and 4 bases from J, with 7 bases between. CDR1 is MNHEY and CDR2 is SVGEGT in the germline V gene. The CDR3 extends over 13 amino acids. The CDR3 spells CASSYNGPDTQYF. CDR3 nucleotides: TGTGCCAGCAGTTACAATGGGCCAGATACGCAGTATTTT.

This clonotype showed up just a few times. This CDR3 reads CASSTTGSRAKNIQYF. DNA for the CDR3: TGTGCCAGCAGCACCACAGGGAGTAGAGCCAAAAACATTCAGTACTTC. The V call is TRBV7-9, the J call TRBJ2-4, with a weak D call TRBD1 (6 bases). Trimming left V 5 bases short and J 0 bases short, with 14 bases between. The germline V gene has CDR1 SEHNR and CDR2 FQNEAQ (reference sequence). The CDR3 is made up of 16 amino acids.

A single count supports this clonotype. This sequence joins TRBV3-1 and TRBJ2-3, with 9 bases identical to TRBD2. V was clipped by 1 base and J by 3 bases; unmatched bases: 11. This CDR3 region has 18 residues. Germline CDR1 LGHDT, CDR2 YNNKEL (reference sequence). The CDR3: CASSQGLRASGVTDTQYF. CDR3 sequence (DNA): TGTGCCAGCAGCCAAGGCCTAAGGGCTAGCGGGGTTACAGATACGCAGTATTTT.

The CDR3 region is CATSTGGREAFF. CDR3 nucleotide sequence: TGTGCCACCAGTACAGGGGGCAGGGAAGCTTTCTTT. The V gene is TRBV24-1, the J gene TRBJ1-1; 9 bases are a match to TRBD1. The CDR3 sequence is 12 residues long. CDR1 and CDR2 (germline): KGHDR, SFDVKD. V dropped 6 bases and J dropped 8; count of bases not matched to a gene: 3.

A remark on this clonotype: The CDR3 does not end in the conserved phenylalanine or tryptophan, so this is likely a read error. The DNA is left out, because the CDR3 cannot be placed on it with certainty; the CDR3 is given as TCRdb lists it. The chain has TRBV25-1 and TRBJ2-7. The CDR3 spans 12 amino acids, including both terminal residues. The germline V gene encodes CDR1 MGHDK and CDR2 SYGVNS. The CDR3 loop is CASCLGYLRAVL.

This clonotype was counted at least ten times. The V gene is TRBV11-1, the J gene TRBJ2-4; 10 bases match TRBD1. Germline CDR1 reads SGHAT; CDR2 reads FQDESV (reference sequence). Trimming took 6 bases from V and 11 from J; bases not matched to a gene: 13. The CDR3 extends over 15 amino acids. The CDR3 DNA reads as TGTGCCAGCAGTCCAACCGGGACAGGGGTCCTTCTTCAGTACTTC. Translating gives CASSPTGTGVLLQYF.

The table lists this clonotype with a count of one. The V call is TRBV13, the J call TRBJ2-3; 11 nucleotides line up with TRBD2. Germline V gene sequence: CDR1 PRHDT, CDR2 FYEKMQ (reference sequence). The CDR3 covers 16 residues. The J segment lost 2 bases and the V segment lost 5 bases, leaving 6 bases of the junction unmatched. The CDR3: CASSAGTSGLTDTQYF. CDR3 DNA: TGTGCCAGCAGCGCTGGGACTAGCGGACTCACAGATACGCAGTATTTT.

The rearrangement joins TRBV24-1 to TRBJ2-1; D gene unclear. V dropped 4 bases and J dropped 4 bases, with 10 bases sitting between them. This CDR3 contains 14 residues. Looked up from germline, CDR1 is KGHDR and CDR2 is SFDVKD. In DNA, the CDR3 is TGTGCCACCAGTGAAAACAGTGAATACAATGAGCAGTTCTTC. Its protein product is CATSENSEYNEQFF.

The rearrangement links TRBV9 to TRBJ2-1; D gene unclear. CDR1 is SGDLS and CDR2 is YYNGEE in the germline V gene. Trimming left V 3 bases short and J 8 bases short, with 12 bases between. The CDR3 contains 13 residues. The CDR3 bases are TGTGCCAGCAGCGCACCCCGTCTTGATGAGCAGTTCTTC. It translates to CASSAPRLDEQFF. Full variable domain (missing parts from reference TRBV9 and TRBJ2-1): DSGVTQTPKHLITATGQRVTLRCSPRSGDLSVYWYQQSLDQGLQFLIQYYNGEERAKGNILERFSAQQFPDLHSELNLSSLELGDSALYFCASSAPRLDEQFFGPGTRLTVL.

The CDR3 here is CAISETYNEQFF. DNA of the CDR3: TGTGCCATCAGTGAGACCTACAATGAGCAGTTCTTC. V and J are TRBV10-3 and TRBJ2-1; D not certain. Trimming removed 2 bases at V and 2 bases at J, with 1 base between. CDR3 length: 12 residues. Germline assignment: CDR1 ENHRY and CDR2 SYGVKD.

The CDR3 sequence is CASSSPRLAGGPSAGELFF. CDR3 DNA: TGTGCCAGCAGTTCTCCTCGACTAGCGGGGGGGCCTTCAGCCGGGGAGCTGTTTTTT. This sequence joins TRBV12-3 or TRBV12-4 and TRBJ2-2; 14 nucleotides line up with TRBD2. The length of the CDR3 is 19 residues. The V gene end was trimmed by 4 bases and the J gene end by 6 bases; junction bases not matched to a gene: 13.